The 22 T cell receptor beta chains reported below all come from one sample, sequenced in a study of blood T cell repertoires in COVID-19. Only in-frame clones appear in the TCRdb table, and some are missing; sequencing was by immunoSEQ multiplex PCR. The table has roughly 200,000 clones, roughly nine tenths seen once. The specimen sequenced was peripheral blood. These receptors were collected from a man aged 55 to 70 with active or convalescent COVID-19.

This chain connects TRBV5-1 to TRBJ2-7; TRBD2 matches 7 bases. Germline lookup yields CDR1 SGHRS and CDR2 YFSETQ. Trimming cost V 0 bases and J 2 bases; bases outside gene matches: 8. CDR3 length equals 16 residues. The CDR3 nucleotides read TGCGCCAGCAGCTTGGGGCAGGCCGGGAGGACCTACGAGCAGTACTTC. Translated: CASSLGQAGRTYEQYF.

The CDR3 sequence is CAERQGSTDTQYF. DNA for the CDR3: TGTGCCGAACGACAGGGTAGCACAGATACGCAGTATTTT. The chain is built from TRBV5-4 and TRBJ2-3, with 7 nucleotides matching TRBD1. V was pared by 10 bases and J by 0 bases, with 5 bases of the junction left unmatched. The CDR3 spans 13 residues. Germline V gives CDR1 SGHNT, CDR2 YYREEE (reference sequence).

This chain connects TRBV5-5 to TRBJ2-1, with D perhaps matching TRBD2 (5 bases). Trimming left V 0 bases short and J 0 bases short, with 7 bases between. Germline CDR1 and CDR2: SGHKS and YYEKEE (reference sequence). This CDR3 has 15 amino acids. CDR3 sequence (DNA): TGTGCCAGCAGCTTGGCCGGGGACTCCTACAATGAGCAGTTCTTC. It codes for CASSLAGDSYNEQFF.

The genes are TRBV4-1 and TRBJ2-5; TRBD1 aligns across 7 bases. The CDR3 extends over 18 amino acids. With 3 bases clipped from V and 0 bases from J, the junction kept 13 bases outside the gene matches. Looked up from germline, CDR1 is MGHRA and CDR2 is YSYEKL. The CDR3 sequence is CASSQDVAGGSYQETQYF. In DNA, the CDR3 is TGCGCCAGCAGCCAGGATGTAGCAGGGGGTTCGTACCAAGAGACCCAGTACTTC.

This chain joins TRBV5-1 and TRBJ2-2, with a tentative D call TRBD1 (5 bases). Germline CDR1 SGHRS, CDR2 YFSETQ. V was clipped by 0 bases and J by 4 bases, with 13 bases between them. This CDR3 region has 16 residues. The CDR3 sequence is CASSLDGERGTGELFF. DNA for the CDR3: TGCGCCAGCAGCTTGGATGGGGAAAGGGGCACCGGGGAGCTGTTTTTT.

The CDR3 DNA reads TGCAGCGCAGAAGCCCGCTTACCTAACTATGGCTACACCTTC. Translating gives CSAEARLPNYGYTF. This chain joins TRBV29-1 and TRBJ1-2; no firm D call. This CDR3 comprises 14 residues. V was clipped by 7 bases and J by 0 bases, with 15 bases between them. Germline V gene lookup returns CDR1 SQVTM and CDR2 ANQGSEA.

This clone was found once. J is TRBJ1-1 and V is TRBV7-9, with D uncertain. V lost 1 base to trimming and J lost 1 base, with 7 bases between them. Germline V gives CDR1 SEHNR, CDR2 FQNEAQ (reference sequence). The CDR3 runs to 14 residues. CDR3 in DNA: TGTGCCAGCAGCTTAGATACAAGGAACACTGAAGCTTTCTTT. Amino acid sequence: CASSLDTRNTEAFF.

This chain connects TRBV7-6 to TRBJ2-5; possible D gene TRBD2, 5 bases. This CDR3 region has 15 residues. Germline CDR1 reads SGHVS; CDR2 reads FNYEAQ. Trimming took off 1 base at V and 2 bases at J, with 11 bases between the two ends. CDR3 loop: CASSLDAGQQETQYF. CDR3 sequence (DNA): TGTGCCAGCAGCTTAGACGCGGGCCAGCAAGAGACCCAGTACTTC.

J is TRBJ1-5 and V is TRBV10-2; D gene ambiguous. Trimming removed 4 bases from V and 6 bases from J, with 19 bases in between. Germline assignment: CDR1 WSHSY and CDR2 SAAADI. The CDR3 sequence is 16 residues long. The CDR3 here is CASSGSRIGSSQPQHF. CDR3 nucleotide sequence: TGCGCCAGCAGTGGGTCACGGATAGGGAGTAGTCAGCCCCAGCATTTT.

The chain combines TRBV12-5 with TRBJ2-3; TRBD2 matches at 9 bases. The V gene end was trimmed by 1 base and the J gene end by 1 base; junction bases not matched to a gene: 3. Germline lookup yields CDR1 LGHNT and CDR2 FRNRAP. This CDR3 has 16 residues. DNA for the CDR3: TGTGCTAGTGGTTTGGGGCGGGGGGGCCGCACAGATACGCAGTATTTT. This gives the protein CASGLGRGGRTDTQYF.

The chain is built from TRBV6-5 and TRBJ2-2, with TRBD1 matching over 8 bases. This CDR3 is 15 amino acids long. Germline CDR1 is MNHEY and CDR2 is SVGAGI. The V gene end was trimmed by 6 bases and the J gene end by 6 bases; junction bases not matched to a gene: 9. CDR3 loop: CASRKQGVLSGELFF. The CDR3 DNA is TGTGCCAGCAGGAAACAGGGGGTCCTGTCCGGGGAGCTGTTTTTT.

The V call is TRBV19, the J call TRBJ1-5, with 9 bases identical to TRBD1. Looked up from germline, CDR1 is LNHDA and CDR2 is SQIVND (reference sequence). The CDR3 runs to 15 residues. Losses at the gene ends were 5 bases for V and 3 bases for J; bases not matched to a gene: 5. The CDR3 region is CASSLDRGFNQPQHF. The CDR3 nucleotides read TGTGCCAGTAGTCTCGACAGGGGGTTCAATCAGCCCCAGCATTTT.

This clone was detected only once. The rearrangement uses TRBV30 and TRBJ2-7; D gene uncertain. V was pared by 0 bases and J by 6 bases, with 6 bases between. Germline loops: CDR1 GTSNPN, CDR2 SVGIG (reference sequence). The CDR3 contains 11 residues. CDR3 amino acids: CAWSVTGEQYF. In DNA, the CDR3 is TGTGCCTGGAGTGTTACCGGCGAGCAGTACTTC. Filled out from reference TRBV30 and TRBJ2-7, the complete variable domain reads SQTIHQWPATLVQPVGSPLSLECTVEGTSNPNLYWYRQAAGRGLQLLFYSVGIGQISSEVPQNLSASRPQDRQFILSSKKLLLSDSGFYLCAWSVTGEQYFGPGTRLTVT.

The CDR3 region has the DNA TGTGCCAGCACCCGGGGTCCGACCTACGAGCAGTACTTC. This codes for CASTRGPTYEQYF. This chain connects TRBV6-6 to TRBJ2-7; weak D call: TRBD2 (5 bases). This CDR3 region has 13 residues. Per the germline V gene, CDR1 is MNHNY and CDR2 is SVGAGI (reference sequence). Trimming removed 7 bases at V and 2 bases at J, with 12 bases between.

This clone was detected a few times. V is TRBV4-1 and J is TRBJ1-1, with D perhaps TRBD1 (6 bases). This CDR3 has 16 residues. In germline, CDR1 is MGHRA, CDR2 YSYEKL. V was cut by 7 bases and J by 3 bases, with 21 bases left in between. CDR3 DNA: TGCGCCAGCAAGCTCAGCCCAGGGGATCGATACACTGAAGCTTTCTTT. Amino acid sequence: CASKLSPGDRYTEAFF.

The chain uses TRBV24-1 and TRBJ2-1; 9 bases align to TRBD1. The CDR3 spans 16 residues. The germline CDR1 and CDR2 sequences are KGHDR and SFDVKD. The J segment lost 5 bases and the V segment lost 3 bases, leaving 7 bases of the junction unmatched. The CDR3 DNA reads TGTGCCACCAGTGATGCCGGGACAGGGCCAAACAATGAGCAGTTCTTC. It translates to CATSDAGTGPNNEQFF.

This clone was recorded only once. V and J are TRBV5-4 and TRBJ2-3; 9 bases align to TRBD2. Germline V gene data show CDR1 as SGHNT and CDR2 as YYREEE (reference sequence). The junction had 4 bases not matched to a gene; V was cut back by 0 bases and J by 2 bases. The CDR3 runs to 16 residues. The CDR3 sequence is CASSLAAGGTTDTQYF. CDR3 DNA: TGTGCCAGCAGCTTGGCGGCGGGGGGGACCACAGATACGCAGTATTTT.

V usage is TRBV10-3 and J usage is TRBJ1-6, with TRBD1 matching 9 bases. V lost 0 bases to trimming and J lost 7 bases; unmatched junction nucleotides: 1. Germline V gene lookup returns CDR1 ENHRY and CDR2 SYGVKD. The CDR3 is 15 amino acids. CDR3 loop: CAISESGTGNSPLHF. The CDR3 DNA reads as TGTGCCATCAGTGAGTCTGGGACAGGGAATTCACCCCTCCACTTT.

The gene calls are TRBV11-2 and TRBJ1-6, with unresolved D. Trimming left V 5 bases short and J 7 bases short, with 15 bases between. The germline gives CDR1 SGHAT, CDR2 FQNNGV. This CDR3 comprises 15 residues. The CDR3 sequence is CASSLPGLNNSPLHF. The CDR3, as DNA: TGTGCCAGCAGCCTCCCAGGTCTGAACAATTCACCCCTCCACTTT.

This clone was counted only a few times. The chain is built from TRBV18 and TRBJ1-2, with D tentatively TRBD1 (5 bases). With 2 bases removed from V and 1 base from J, the gap between germline ends came to 8 bases. The CDR3 is 14 residues long. CDR1 and CDR2 (germline): KGHSH, LQKENI. This CDR3 is CASSPIRDNYGYTF. The CDR3 nucleotides read TGTGCCAGCTCACCAATCAGGGATAACTATGGCTACACCTTC.

CDR3 in amino acids: CASSSYAGSGNEKLFF. CDR3 coding DNA: TGTGCCAGCAGCTCATATGCGGGATCGGGTAATGAAAAACTGTTTTTT. The chain has TRBV7-9 and TRBJ1-4; no clear D gene. The CDR3 runs 16 residues. Germline assignment: CDR1 SEHNR and CDR2 FQNEAQ (reference sequence). V lost 4 bases to trimming and J lost 4 bases, with 16 bases between them.

This chain links TRBV14 with TRBJ2-2, with D tentatively TRBD1 (5 bases). The CDR3 loop spans 19 amino acids. Germline assignment: CDR1 SGHDN and CDR2 FVKESK. V was cut by 0 bases and J by 0 bases, with 17 bases left in between. The CDR3 sequence is CASSQDQRQRLPNTGELFF. CDR3 sequence (DNA): TGTGCCAGCAGCCAAGATCAGAGACAGAGACTTCCGAACACCGGGGAGCTGTTTTTT.